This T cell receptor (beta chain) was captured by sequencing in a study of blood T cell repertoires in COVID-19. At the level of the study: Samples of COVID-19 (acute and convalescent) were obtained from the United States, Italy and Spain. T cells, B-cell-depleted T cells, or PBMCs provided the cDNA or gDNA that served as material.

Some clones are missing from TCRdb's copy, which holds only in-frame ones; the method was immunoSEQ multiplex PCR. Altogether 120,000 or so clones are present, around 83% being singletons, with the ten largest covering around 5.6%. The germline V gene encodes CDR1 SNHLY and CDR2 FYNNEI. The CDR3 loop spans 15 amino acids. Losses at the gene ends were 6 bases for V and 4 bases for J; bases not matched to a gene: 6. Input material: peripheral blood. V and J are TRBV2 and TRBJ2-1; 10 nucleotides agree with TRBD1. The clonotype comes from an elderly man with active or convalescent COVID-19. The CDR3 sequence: CASRSGTGAYNEQFF. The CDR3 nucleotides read TGTGCCAGCAGATCCGGGACAGGGGCGTACAATGAGCAGTTCTTC.